These T cell receptor beta chains were read from a single sample in a study of T-cell reconstitution after alpha-beta-depleted transplantation in children. TCRdb recomputed calls from the PCR reads with MiXCR, one row per CDR3 protein. The repertoire holds about 900,000 distinct CDR3 sequences, with about 30% as singletons. The input for sequencing was PBMCs, mostly from graft donor cells, taken 360 days after TCRalphabeta/CD19-depleted stem cell transplant. These receptor sequences come from a boy under three years old who had a stem cell transplant for SCID, so the T cells may come from the graft donor. CDR3s include the opening cysteine and the closing phenylalanine or tryptophan. D genes are given only for firm matches. A clone size is listed for some rows: how often the clone was seen (once, few, many), or a class if it is expanded.

d_gene	v_gene	j_gene	abundance	CDR3nt	CDR3aa
TRBD2	TRBV7-9	TRBJ2-3	few	TGTGCCAGCAGCTCGGGAGCGGGGCGCACAGATACGCAGTATTTT	CASSSGAGRTDTQYF
TRBD2	TRBV11-2	TRBJ2-5	many	TGTGCCAGCAGCTCGGGACTAGCGGAGACCCAGTACTTC	CASSSGLAETQYF
TRBD2	TRBV12-3/TRBV12-4	TRBJ2-2	few	TGTGCCAGCAGTTCCGGGAAACGTAGCGGGGAAAACACCGGGGAGCTGTTTTTT	CASSSGKRSGENTGELFF
.	TRBV25-1	TRBJ1-3	many	TGTGCCAGCAGTCCCCGTACCTCTGGAAACACCATATATTTT	CASSPRTSGNTIYF
.	TRBV5-5	TRBJ1-2	.	TGTGCCAGCAGCTTGGAGGTAGAGGGAACAGCTGGCTACACCTTC	CASSLEVEGTAGYTF
.	TRBV20-1	TRBJ2-1	many	TGCAGTGCTAGCTTAGGGCTAGAAGCCTCCAATGAGCAGTTCTTC	CSASLGLEASNEQFF
.	TRBV6-5	TRBJ2-3	few	TGTGCCAGCAGTTACGGCTCGAGCACAGATACGCAGTATTTT	CASSYGSSTDTQYF
.	TRBV15	TRBJ2-3	few	TGTGCCACCAGCAGTAGGTCCCAGACAAACCCCCTACAGAGTTTT	CATSSRSQTNPLQSF
.	TRBV28	TRBJ2-1	.	TGTGCCGCTTCCAGTGGATTGGACAATGAGCAGTTCTTC	CAASSGLDNEQFF
.	TRBV4-1	TRBJ2-4	once	TGCGCCAGCAGCCAAAGAATAGCCAAAAACATTCAGTACTTC	CASSQRIAKNIQYF
.	TRBV6-5	TRBJ1-1	.	TGTGCCAGCAGTTACCTGGGAAAGAACACTGAAGCTTTCTTT	CASSYLGKNTEAFF
.	TRBV5-1	TRBJ1-1	few	TGCGCCAGCAGCTTGATCGCAGACACTGAAGCTTTCTTT	CASSLIADTEAFF
.	TRBV12-3/TRBV12-4	TRBJ2-5	.	TGTGCCAGCAGTTTGAGACGAGCAGAGACCCAGTACTTC	CASSLRRAETQYF
.	TRBV6-1	TRBJ2-2	few	TGTGCCAGCCGCGAACGGAGGCGGGCCGGGGAGCTGTTTTTT	CASRERRRAGELFF
TRBD1	TRBV7-2	TRBJ2-5	few	TGTGCCAGCAGCCTGGACAGGGTCGGTTTAAAGACCCAGTACTTC	CASSLDRVGLKTQYF
.	TRBV5-1	TRBJ2-6	.	TGCGCCAGCAGCTTGGGAGCTAGGGGCTCTGGGGCCAACGTCCTGACTTTC	CASSLGARGSGANVLTF
.	TRBV7-9	TRBJ1-4	.	TGTGCCAGCGGAACACAGGGAAACCGGGGAAAACTGTTTTTT	CASGTQGNRGKLFF
.	TRBV6-5	TRBJ1-6	.	TGTGCCAGCAGTTACTCGTGGCAGGGTAATTCACCCCTCCACTTT	CASSYSWQGNSPLHF
.	TRBV7-2	TRBJ2-7	.	TGTGCCAGCAGCTTAATTTTATTGGGCTCCTACGAGCAGTACTTC	CASSLILLGSYEQYF
TRBD1	TRBV20-1	TRBJ1-2	few	TGCAGTGCTAGAGATTCTGGGACAGGGTTGTACTATGGCTACACCTTC	CSARDSGTGLYYGYTF
.	TRBV4-2	TRBJ2-3	many	TGTGCCAGCAGCCAAGAGGAATGGGCAGCTAGCACAGATACGCAGTATTTT	CASSQEEWAASTDTQYF
.	TRBV28	TRBJ2-1	few	TGTGCCAGCAGTTACGACCAGGGCCCGCCCAGGTACAATGAGCAGTTCTTC	CASSYDQGPPRYNEQFF
.	TRBV2	TRBJ2-2	few	TGTGCCAGCAAGGGCGCTTTGGGGTACACCGGGGAGCTGTTTTTT	CASKGALGYTGELFF
.	TRBV5-6	TRBJ1-3	.	TGTGCCAGCAGTCGTCGTGACACCTCTGGAAACACCATATATTTT	CASSRRDTSGNTIYF
.	TRBV21-1	TRBJ1-1	.	TGTGCCAGCAGCAAAGTCAGGGTGTTAAAGGTTCGGACAGGGGTTACTGAAGCTTTCTTT	CASSKVRVLKVRTGVTEAFF
.	TRBV20-1	TRBJ1-1	.	TGCAGTGCTAGAGTTCACGGGAGTGAAGCTTTCTTT	CSARVHGSEAFF